This entry lists 2 T cell receptor beta chains sequenced from one sample in a study of blood T cells in healthy people across ages. The authors ran a second PCR of 7 to 11 cycles using a sample-barcoded 5' primer and a J-beta primer mix. TCRdb reprocessed the 5' RACE reads with MiXCR, giving one entry per CDR3 protein. Of over 700,000 distinct CDR3 sequences in the sample, roughly 25% were seen once. The same sample was also studied in work on T cells of mothers and their children.

Sequencing was carried out using blood. The receptors come from a boy aged 5-17 years in good health.

This clonotype has ten or more counts. The chain combines TRBV3-1 with TRBJ2-3, with D hard to call. The CDR3 has 13 residues. Germline V CDR1 and CDR2: LGHDT, YNNKEL (reference sequence). The V gene lost 1 base and the J gene lost 5 bases, with 7 bases spanning the gap. The DNA for the CDR3 is TGTGCCAGCAGCCAAGTAAGAGGAGATACGCAGTATTTT. The encoded protein is CASSQVRGDTQYF.

The V gene is TRBV12-3 or TRBV12-4, the J gene TRBJ2-5; no definite D call. V lost 6 bases and J lost 5, with 16 bases in between. The CDR3 consists of 14 residues. The CDR3 nucleotides are TGTGCCAGCAGCCTGGACCTAGGGTGGGAGACCCAGTACTTC. This encodes CASSLDLGWETQYF.